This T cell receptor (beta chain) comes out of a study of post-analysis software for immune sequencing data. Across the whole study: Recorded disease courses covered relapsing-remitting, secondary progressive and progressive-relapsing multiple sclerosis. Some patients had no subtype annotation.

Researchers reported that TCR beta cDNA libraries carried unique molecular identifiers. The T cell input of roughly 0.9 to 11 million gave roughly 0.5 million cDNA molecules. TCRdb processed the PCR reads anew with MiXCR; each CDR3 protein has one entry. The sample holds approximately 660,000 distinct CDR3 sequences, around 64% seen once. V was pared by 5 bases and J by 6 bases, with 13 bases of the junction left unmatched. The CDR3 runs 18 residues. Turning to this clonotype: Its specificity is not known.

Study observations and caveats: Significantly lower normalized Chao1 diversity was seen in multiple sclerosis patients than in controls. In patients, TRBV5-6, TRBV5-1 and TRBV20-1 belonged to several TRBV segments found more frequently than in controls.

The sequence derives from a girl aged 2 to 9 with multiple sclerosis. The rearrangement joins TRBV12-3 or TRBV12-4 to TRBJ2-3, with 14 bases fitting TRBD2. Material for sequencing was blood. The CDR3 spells CASSPSPGTSGRWDTQYF. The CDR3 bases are TGTGCCAGCAGTCCAAGTCCCGGGACTAGCGGGAGATGGGATACGCAGTATTTT.